The 15 T cell receptor beta chains reported below all come from one sample, sequenced in a study of Tregs in tolerant kidney transplant recipients (dated by TCRdb to the late 2010s). The library was produced with the immunoSEQ multiplex PCR assay. TCRdb retrieved this table from immuneACCESS and kept in-frame rearrangements only. Not all clones are present; in checked studies, unresolved V genes account for under half, and no reason is known for the remainder. The sample table holds approximately 30,000 clones. Less than 2% of the sample is taken by the ten largest. Related donors were used in the transplants with nonmyeloablative bone marrow transplantation, and mixed chimerism was transient in the human trials. This specimen consisted of CD4+ T cells from blood (PBMCs), obtained 24 months after the transplant. Receptor source: a human patient who received a combined kidney and bone marrow transplant. After a transplant, some of the T cells may come from the graft donor.

As concerns this clone: The sequence runs out 3 residues before the end of the CDR3; the remainder is reconstructed from the germline J gene. The gene calls are TRBV4-1 and TRBJ2-1, with TRBD2 matching over 8 bases. The junction had 7 bases not matched to a gene; V was cut back by 3 bases and J by 3 bases. This CDR3 is built from 16 residues. The germline V gene encodes CDR1 MGHRA and CDR2 YSYEKL. The CDR3: CASSHSGLGYYNEQFF. Partial CDR3 DNA: TGCGCCAGCAGCCACTCGGGACTAGGGTACTACAATGAG.

Note on this clone: The CDR3 end is not reached by the read, which stops 3 residues before it; the germline J gene fills it in. The chain uses TRBV16 and TRBJ1-1; 8 bases map to TRBD1. The CDR3 consists of 17 residues. Germline CDR1 is KGHSY and CDR2 is FQNENV. Trimming at V came to 1 base and at J to 1 base, leaving 8 bases not matched to a gene. CDR3 bases read: TGTGCCAGCAGCCAATTTGCAGGGGGCATGGGGAACACTGAA. Translation: CASSQFAGGMGNTE. The full CDR3 is CASSQFAGGMGNTEAFF.

Points on this clone: The CDR3 end falls 3 residues outside the read, so it is completed with the germline J gene. The chain couples TRBV6-2 or TRBV6-3 to TRBJ2-7, with TRBD1 matching 11 bases. The trim removed 5 bases at V and 5 bases at J, leaving 14 bases unmatched. Germline CDR1 MNHEY, CDR2 SVGEGT. The CDR3 length is 17 residues. CDR3 amino acids: CASSQRTGGRGLDEQYF. CDR3 DNA (partial): TGTGCCAGCAGTCAAAGGACAGGGGGCAGGGGGCTTGACGAG.

On this clone: The observed sequence ends 3 residues before the CDR3 terminus, with the missing tail filled in from the germline J gene. The chain carries TRBV5-1 and TRBJ2-7, with 9 bases that match TRBD1. The V gene's germline CDR1 is SGHRS and CDR2 YFSETQ. Trimming cost V 3 bases and J 2 bases; bases outside gene matches: 3. The CDR3 length is 14 residues. CDR3 sequence reads: CASSSDRGTYEQYF. The sequenced CDR3 bases are TGCGCCAGCAGCTCGGACAGGGGTACCTACGAG.

To note about this clone: With the read ending 3 residues before the CDR3 end, the germline J gene is used to fill in that end. The chain is built from TRBV30 and TRBJ1-2; D remains ambiguous. In germline, CDR1 is GTSNPN, CDR2 SVGIG (reference sequence). The CDR3 runs 11 residues. CDR3 DNA (partial): TGTGCCTGGACAGCACGGGGAGGC. Its protein is CAWTARGG. The whole CDR3 is CAWTARGGYTF.

Concerning this clone: The CDR3 goes on 3 residues after the read ends, and that part is filled in from the germline J gene. The J gene is TRBJ2-1, the V gene TRBV11-3; 10 positions agree with TRBD1. Germline trimming cut 5 bases from V and 4 bases from J; bases unmatched to any gene: 5. The CDR3 spans 15 residues. Germline V gene lookup returns CDR1 SGHNT and CDR2 YENEEA. CDR3 DNA (partial): TGTGCCAGCAGCCCCCGGGACAGGGGATACAATGAG. Its translation is CASSPRDRGYNE. The CDR3 reads in full as CASSPRDRGYNEQFF. The full variable domain, rest sourced from reference TRBV11-3 and TRBJ2-1, is EAGVVQSPRYKIIEKKQPVAFWCNPISGHNTLYWYLQNLGQGPELLIRYENEEAVDDSQLPKDRFSAERLKGVDSTLKIQPAELGDSAVYLCASSPRDRGYNEQFFGPGTRLTVL.

About this clone: Read data end 3 residues before the CDR3 end; the end is taken from the germline J gene. The chain carries TRBV28 and TRBJ2-7; 7 bases are shared with TRBD2. The germline V gene has CDR1 MDHEN and CDR2 SYDVKM. This CDR3 region has 16 residues. Trimming took 5 bases from V and 1 from J; bases not matched to a gene: 11. Incomplete CDR3 DNA: TGTGCCAGCAGTACGTACCGGGACTATCGGTCCTACGAG. As protein: CASSTYRDYRSYE. From start to end, the CDR3 is CASSTYRDYRSYEQYF.

The sequenced CDR3 bases are TGTGCCAGCGAACAGGGACCTTTTAGCAATCAGCCC. It yields the protein CASEQGPFSNQP. The entire CDR3 protein reads CASEQGPFSNQPQHF. The V and J genes are TRBV19 and TRBJ1-5; perhaps TRBD1 as D (6 bases). From the germline J gene comes the end of the CDR3, since the read stops 3 residues before it. CDR3 length: 15 residues. Trimming stripped 9 bases from V and 0 bases from J, with 15 bases between. Germline V CDR1 and CDR2: LNHDA, SQIVND (reference sequence).

Points on this clone: From the germline J gene comes the end of the CDR3, since the read stops 3 residues before it. The rearrangement uses TRBV2 and TRBJ1-2, with TRBD1 matching over 9 bases. Germline CDR1 reads SNHLY; CDR2 reads FYNNEI. CDR3 size: 13 residues. The sequenced part of the CDR3 DNA is TGTGCCAGCAGGGGACAGGGAGAAGTCGGC. Amino acid sequence: CASRGQGEVG. Given in full, the CDR3 is CASRGQGEVGYTF.

Turning to this clone: The CDR3 end falls 3 residues outside the read, so it is completed with the germline J gene. The V and J genes are TRBV5-1 and TRBJ2-5; 8 bases are a match to TRBD2. The CDR3 consists of 14 residues. V gave up 1 base and J gave up 3 bases; unmatched junction bases: 2. Germline values: CDR1 SGHRS, CDR2 YFSETQ. The chain's CDR3 is CASSLLAGEETQYF. The sequenced part of the CDR3 DNA is TGCGCCAGCAGCTTGCTAGCGGGTGAAGAGACC.

Turning to this clone: Read data end 3 residues before the CDR3 end; the end is taken from the germline J gene. This chain uses TRBV7-6 with TRBJ2-2, with D perhaps matching TRBD2 (7 bases). This CDR3 is built from 16 residues. Trimming left V 0 bases short and J 2 bases short, with 10 bases between. Germline assignment: CDR1 SGHVS and CDR2 FNYEAQ. Incomplete CDR3 DNA: TGTGCCAGCAGCTTAGCAAGGGGGGGAAACACCGGGGAG. As protein: CASSLARGGNTGE. The CDR3 in full is CASSLARGGNTGELFF.

Notes on this clone: The read falls 3 residues short of the CDR3 end, and the missing part is taken from the germline J gene. This chain connects TRBV18 to TRBJ2-1; no firm D call. V was trimmed by 5 bases and J by 8 bases, leaving 7 bases between them. CDR1 and CDR2 from the germline V gene are KGHSH and LQKENI. This CDR3 contains 11 residues. CDR3 protein: CASSVGYEQFF. CDR3 DNA, as far as it was read: TGTGCCAGCTCAGTGGGCTATGAG.

About this clone: Read coverage stops 3 residues before the CDR3 terminus; the germline J gene supplies the remainder. This chain links TRBV29-1 with TRBJ1-4, with 7 bases identical to TRBD1. The germline V gene encodes CDR1 SQVTM and CDR2 ANQGSEA. V shed 4 bases, J shed 2 bases, and the junction held 1 base outside the gene matches. This CDR3 region has 13 residues. The CDR3 DNA, read in part, is TGCAGCGTTGTGACAGGGACTAATGAAAAA. As protein: CSVVTGTNEK. From start to end, the CDR3 is CSVVTGTNEKLFF.

Comment on this clone: The read terminates 3 residues ahead of where the CDR3 ends, so the germline J gene completes it. The V and J genes are TRBV5-1 and TRBJ2-3, with 14 positions matching TRBD2. This CDR3 comprises 16 residues. The V gene end was trimmed by 4 bases and the J gene end by 4 bases; junction bases not matched to a gene: 5. Looked up from germline, CDR1 is SGHRS and CDR2 is YFSETQ. The covered CDR3 bases are TGCGCCAGCAGCGTGGGACTAGCGGGAGTGGCAGATACG. Translation: CASSVGLAGVADT. The CDR3 reads in full as CASSVGLAGVADTQYF.

Points on this clone: The CDR3 is cut off 3 residues early in the read; its end comes from the germline J gene. V gene TRBV20-1 combines with J gene TRBJ2-1; the match to TRBD2 covers 9 bases. In germline, CDR1 is DFQATT, CDR2 SNEGSKA (reference sequence). The CDR3 consists of 15 residues. The DNA read from the CDR3 is TGCACCCCAAGAGGCTCTAGCGGGGCCTACAATGAG. Its protein product is CTPRGSSGAYNE. The whole CDR3 protein reads CTPRGSSGAYNEQFF.